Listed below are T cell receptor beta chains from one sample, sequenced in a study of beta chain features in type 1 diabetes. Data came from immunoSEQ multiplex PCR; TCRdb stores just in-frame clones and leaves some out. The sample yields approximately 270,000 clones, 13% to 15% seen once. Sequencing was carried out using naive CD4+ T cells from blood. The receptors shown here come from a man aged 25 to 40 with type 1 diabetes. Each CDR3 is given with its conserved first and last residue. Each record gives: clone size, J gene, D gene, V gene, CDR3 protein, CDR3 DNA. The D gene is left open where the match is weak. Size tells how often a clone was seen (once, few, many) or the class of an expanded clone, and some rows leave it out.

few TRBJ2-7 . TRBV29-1 CSVADKFYEQYF TGCAGCGTTGCGGACAAGTTCTACGAGCAGTACTTC
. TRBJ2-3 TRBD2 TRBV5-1 CASSPGLAGDSTDTQYF TGCGCCAGCAGCCCAGGACTAGCGGGAGACAGCACAGATACGCAGTATTTT
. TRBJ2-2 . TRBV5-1 CASRAAGSTGELFF TGCGCCAGCAGGGCTGCAGGTTCCACCGGGGAGCTGTTTTTT
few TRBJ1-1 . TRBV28 CASSSKEDTEAFF TGTGCCAGCAGTTCTAAGGAGGACACTGAAGCTTTCTTT
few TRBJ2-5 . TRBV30 CAWSGPGVNQYF TGTGCCTGGAGTGGGCCAGGGGTTAACCAGTACTTC
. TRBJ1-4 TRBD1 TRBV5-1 CASSLGTGVNEKLFF TGCGCCAGCAGCTTGGGAACAGGGGTAAACGAAAAACTGTTTTTT
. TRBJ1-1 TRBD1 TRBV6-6 CATNTGGRYTEAFF TGTGCCACCAATACAGGGGGCAGGTACACTGAAGCTTTCTTT
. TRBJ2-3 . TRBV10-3 CAISDLGHTDTQYF TGTGCCATCAGTGATCTGGGCCACACAGATACGCAGTATTTT
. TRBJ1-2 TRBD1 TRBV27 CASTRETGGYYGYTF TGTGCCAGCACCAGAGAGACAGGGGGGTACTATGGCTACACCTTC
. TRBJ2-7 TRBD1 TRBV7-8 CASSLVAGGAYEQYF TGTGCCAGCAGCTTAGTGGCAGGGGGTGCCTACGAGCAGTACTTC
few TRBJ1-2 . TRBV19 CASSPELNNYGYTF TGTGCCAGTAGTCCAGAACTAAATAACTATGGCTACACCTTC
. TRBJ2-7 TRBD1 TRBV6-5 CASSYLQATGYQYF TGTGCCAGCAGTTACTTACAAGCGACAGGGTATCAGTACTTC
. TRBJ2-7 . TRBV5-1 CASSGGYEQYF TGCGCCAGCAGCGGCGGCTACGAGCAGTACTTC
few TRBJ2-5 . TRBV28 CASSFPYTRLETQYF TGTGCCAGCAGTTTCCCATACACTAGATTGGAGACCCAGTACTTC
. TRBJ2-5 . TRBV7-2 CASSLNVAETQYF TGTGCCAGCAGCTTAAACGTTGCGGAGACCCAGTACTTC
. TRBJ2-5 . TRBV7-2 CASSTLSTPTQYF TGTGCCAGCAGCACCCTTAGCACCCCGACCCAGTACTTC
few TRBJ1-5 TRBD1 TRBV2 CASSPGQGYQPQHF TGTGCCAGCAGCCCGGGACAGGGGTATCAGCCCCAGCATTTT
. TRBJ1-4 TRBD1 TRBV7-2 CASSLRQGWEKLFF TGTGCCAGCAGCTTACGACAGGGCTGGGAAAAACTGTTTTTT
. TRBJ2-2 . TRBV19 CASSTGSGNTGELFF TGTGCCAGTAGTACAGGTAGCGGGAACACCGGGGAGCTGTTTTTT
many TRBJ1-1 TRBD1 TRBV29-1 CSAEDRMNTEAFF TGCAGCGCAGAGGACAGGATGAACACTGAAGCTTTCTTT